The 2 T cell receptor beta chains presented below share a single source sample, sequenced in a study of blood T cell repertoires in COVID-19. Clones were sequenced by immunoSEQ multiplex PCR, and TCRdb holds only the in-frame ones, with some missing. This sample carries about 50,000 clones, 90% of them seen once, and the ten largest clones take more than 8%. The sample taken for sequencing was peripheral blood. The receptors come from a woman older than 75 with acute or convalescent COVID-19.

This chain connects TRBV7-8 to TRBJ2-1, with TRBD2 matching 7 bases. CDR1 and CDR2 (germline): SGHVS, FQNEAQ. This CDR3 has 18 residues. Losses at the gene ends were 1 base for V and 6 bases for J; bases not matched to a gene: 15. The CDR3 spells CASSLDYMRITGGNEQFF. CDR3 in DNA: TGTGCCAGCAGCTTAGACTATATGCGAATAACGGGAGGCAATGAGCAGTTCTTC.

This clone was detected only once. The chain has TRBV6-6 and TRBJ2-3, with D uncertain. V dropped 0 bases and J dropped 2 bases, with 12 bases sitting between them. CDR1 is MNHNY and CDR2 is SVGAGI in the germline V gene (reference sequence). The length of the CDR3 is 16 residues. CDR3 region: CASSYSIPALTDTQYF. The CDR3 DNA is TGTGCCAGCAGTTACTCGATACCTGCGCTCACAGATACGCAGTATTTT.